A selection of T cell receptor beta chains follows, all from one sample in a study of shared clonotypes between healthy human individuals. Clones were read by immunoSEQ multiplex PCR, and TCRdb kept only the in-frame ones, dropping some. Among a few million clones, approximately 95% were seen once, and the ten largest hold roughly 0.13%. Sample: naive CD4+ T cells sorted from blood. Receptor source: a man aged 18 to 30 in good health. The CDR3 runs from the conserved cysteine through the conserved F or W. D genes are given only for firm matches. Size values are once, few and many counts, or a class for expanded clones, and some rows have none.

clone_size	v_call	d_call	j_call	cdr3_length	cdr3_nt	cdr3_aa
-	TRBV28	TRBD2	TRBJ2-5	14	TGTGCCAGCAGTTTATCTCCTAGCGGGAGGCCCCAGTACTTC	CASSLSPSGRPQYF
-	TRBV28	-	TRBJ1-2	14	TGTGCCAGCGGCGGCCGGGCACAGGGCTATGGCTACACCTTC	CASGGRAQGYGYTF
-	TRBV6-1	TRBD2	TRBJ2-3	14	TGTGCCAGCACGCGGGGGGTGAGCACAGATACGCAGTATTTT	CASTRGVSTDTQYF
-	TRBV5-1	TRBD2	TRBJ2-1	15	TGCGCCAGCCATCTACTAGCGGGAGGGTACAATGAGCAGTTCTTC	CASHLLAGGYNEQFF
-	TRBV19	TRBD1	TRBJ1-2	16	TGTGCCAGTAGTTTAAGGACAGGGGGCATCGGAGGCGGCTACACCTTC	CASSLRTGGIGGGYTF
-	TRBV2	TRBD2	TRBJ2-5	16	TGTGCCAGCACCCGGACTAGCGGGAGGACCGCGGAGACCCAGTACTTC	CASTRTSGRTAETQYF
-	TRBV25-1	TRBD1	TRBJ1-4	17	TGTGCCAGCAGTGAAGCCCCCGGACAGGGGAGACGTGAAAAACTGTTTTTT	CASSEAPGQGRREKLFF
-	TRBV10-1	TRBD2	TRBJ2-1	13	TGCGCCACTTCGACTAGCCTCTACAATGAGCAGTTCTTC	CATSTSLYNEQFF
-	TRBV4-1	-	TRBJ1-4	14	TGCGCCAGCAGCCAAGAGGGATATAGGGAAAAACTGTTTTTT	CASSQEGYREKLFF
once	TRBV28	TRBD1	TRBJ1-6	15	TGTGCCAGCACCGATCGCGACAGGGCAAATTCACCCCTCCACTTT	CASTDRDRANSPLHF
-	TRBV18	TRBD1	TRBJ2-7	15	TGTGCCAGCTCACCAGGGACAGTGGGGGCCTACGAGCAGTACTTC	CASSPGTVGAYEQYF
-	TRBV19	TRBD1	TRBJ1-1	14	TGTGCCAGTACTCAGACAGGGGGAAACACTGAAGCTTTCTTT	CASTQTGGNTEAFF
-	TRBV11-2	-	TRBJ2-5	13	TGTGCCAGCAGCTTAGATGGTTTGGAGACCCAGTACTTC	CASSLDGLETQYF
-	TRBV28	TRBD1	TRBJ1-4	17	TGTGCCAGCAGCCCAGGATTCGGACAGGGGGCGTATGAAAAACTGTTTTTT	CASSPGFGQGAYEKLFF
-	TRBV18	-	TRBJ1-3	15	TGTGCCAGCTCACCACCGGCCTTGTCTGGAAACACCATATATTTT	CASSPPALSGNTIYF
-	TRBV6-1	-	TRBJ1-5	15	TGTGCCAGCAGCAGACTCCGGGACAGCAATCAGCCCCAGCATTTT	CASSRLRDSNQPQHF
once	TRBV7-2	-	TRBJ2-1	16	TGTGCCAGCAGCTTCGCGAAGGGGGGCTCCTACAATGAGCAGTTCTTC	CASSFAKGGSYNEQFF
-	TRBV7-2	TRBD2	TRBJ2-7	15	TGTGCCAGCAGCCCCCCGGGACTAGCGCGCTACGAGCAGTACTTC	CASSPPGLARYEQYF
once	TRBV4-3	-	TRBJ1-5	14	TGCGCCAGCAGTCCTTCAGGGGCTGGTCAGCCCCAGCATTTT	CASSPSGAGQPQHF
-	TRBV11-2	TRBD1	TRBJ2-1	16	TGTGCCAGCAGCTTAGATCTAGGACAGGGGGCGAACGAGCAGTTCTTC	CASSLDLGQGANEQFF
-	TRBV10-1	-	TRBJ2-7	13	TGCGCCAGCAGTGAGTCGGGCCGCTACGAGCAGTACTTC	CASSESGRYEQYF
-	TRBV6-5	TRBD1	TRBJ1-2	16	TGTGCCAGCAGTTTCCGGGACAGGGGGCCGAACTATGGCTACACCTTC	CASSFRDRGPNYGYTF
-	TRBV6-5	-	TRBJ2-3	13	TGTGCCAGCAGTCTAATCAGGGGTGATACGCAGTATTTT	CASSLIRGDTQYF
-	TRBV6-5	-	TRBJ2-1	14	TGTGCCAGCACCGGAACAGGGATTTTCGGTGAGCAGTTCTTC	CASTGTGIFGEQFF
-	TRBV30	-	TRBJ2-1	12	TGTGCCTGGAGCCTAATCTACAATGAGCAGTTCTTC	CAWSLIYNEQFF
-	TRBV6-1	TRBD1	TRBJ2-7	13	TGTGCCAGCAGGGGACAGCCACCCTACGAGCAGTACTTC	CASRGQPPYEQYF
-	TRBV9	TRBD1	TRBJ2-2	17	TGTGCCAGCAGCCCCCAGGACAGGGTCGCGAACACCGGGGAGCTGTTTTTT	CASSPQDRVANTGELFF
-	TRBV28	-	TRBJ2-3	16	TGTGCCAGCACGGCTTCGGGACTCTTAAAAACAGATACGCAGTATTTT	CASTASGLLKTDTQYF
-	TRBV5-1	-	TRBJ2-4	15	TGCGCCAGCAGCGAGGGCGGGCGGGACAAAAACATTCAGTACTTC	CASSEGGRDKNIQYF
-	TRBV18	-	TRBJ1-5	12	TGTGCCAGCTCACCACCGGGCCAGCCCCAGCATTTT	CASSPPGQPQHF
-	TRBV6-1	-	TRBJ1-5	15	TGTGCCAGCAGGGTGGGGCGGACAATCAGTCAGCCCCAGCATTTT	CASRVGRTISQPQHF
-	TRBV5-1	TRBD1	TRBJ2-7	15	TGCGCCAGCAGCTTGACAGGGGGCGGTGTCGACGAGCAGTACTTC	CASSLTGGGVDEQYF
-	TRBV12-5	-	TRBJ2-1	17	TGTGCTAGTGGTTTGGTACTCGGGACGCCTTCCTACAATGAGCAGTTCTTC	CASGLVLGTPSYNEQFF
-	TRBV19	-	TRBJ1-2	17	TGTGCCAGTAGTTCTTTGGCCTCGGACAGCTCCTACTATGGCTACACCTTC	CASSSLASDSSYYGYTF
-	TRBV2	TRBD2	TRBJ2-2	18	TGTGCCAGCAGTCGCCGGCAGGGACTAGCGGAGAACACCGGGGAGCTGTTTTTT	CASSRRQGLAENTGELFF
-	TRBV10-3	-	TRBJ1-4	14	TGTGCCATCAGTGAGTCGAGTACAGGAGAAAAACTGTTTTTT	CAISESSTGEKLFF
-	TRBV5-1	-	TRBJ2-7	15	TGCGCCAGCAGCTTTAACGGAGACCCCTCCTACGAGCAGTACTTC	CASSFNGDPSYEQYF
-	TRBV5-1	-	TRBJ2-7	16	TGCGCCAGCAGCTCGGGGGACGAGACAGCTCGCTACGAGCAGTACTTC	CASSSGDETARYEQYF
-	TRBV18	-	TRBJ2-7	16	TGTGCCAGCTCACCATTTACGACTGATTTCCCCTACGAGCAGTACTTC	CASSPFTTDFPYEQYF